This T cell receptor (beta chain) was retrieved from a study of blood T cell repertoires in COVID-19. The overall study: Samples taken during acute and convalescent COVID-19 were collected in the United States, Italy and Spain. Nucleic acid was either cDNA or gDNA, and it came from T cells, B-cell-depleted T cells, or PBMCs.

The CDR3 totals 12 residues. With 3 bases removed from V and 8 bases from J, the gap between germline ends came to 9 bases. Germline V gene sequence: CDR1 LNHDA, CDR2 SQIVND (reference sequence). Under the authors' procedure: Amplification of reference gene primers provided the estimated nucleated cell counts. Profiled with immunoSEQ multiplex PCR; TCRdb holds only in-frame clones, not every one. The V and J calls and clone size were taken over from that table, and D and trimming were inferred from the DNA. The sample records 65,000 to 75,000 clones, approximately 80% being singletons. This receptor was identified in a woman of 80 years or more with acute or convalescent COVID-19. This sequence joins TRBV19 and TRBJ2-3; no definite D call. Sequenced: peripheral blood. CDR3 nucleotide sequence: TGTGCCAGTAGTATCGGTTACGGTACGCAGTATTTT. Translated: CASSIGYGTQYF.